These 29 T cell receptor beta chains came from one sample sequenced in a study of PD-1 blockade in classical Hodgkin lymphoma. Libraries were prepared by immunoSEQ multiplex PCR; TCRdb keeps only in-frame clonotypes and omits some of them. In the table there are some 45,000 clones, about 77% of which are singletons. Time point noted: cycle 4 day 1 (C4D1), after 6 weeks of nivolumab. Relapse after autologous stem cell transplantation occurred in every patient, and brentuximab vedotin exposure varied. The specimen was peripheral blood mononuclear cells (PBMCs), collected before the fourth cycle of nivolumab. The receptors here all came from a human donor with classical Hodgkin lymphoma.

This chain links TRBV7-9 with TRBJ2-1; 9 positions agree with TRBD2. This CDR3 spans 14 amino acids. The germline CDR1 and CDR2 sequences are SEHNR and FQNEAQ (reference sequence). Trimming cost V 2 bases and J 8 bases; bases outside gene matches: 4. Here the CDR3 reads CASSLLSGGHEQFF. In DNA, the CDR3 is TGTGCCAGCAGCTTACTTAGCGGGGGCCATGAGCAGTTCTTC. Looking up the rest from reference TRBV7-9 and TRBJ2-1 gives the full variable domain: DTGVSQNPRHKITKRGQNVTFRCDPISEHNRLYWYRQTLGQGPEFLTYFQNEAQLEKSRLLSDRFSAERPKGSFSTLEIQRTEQGDSAMYLCASSLLSGGHEQFFGPGTRLTVL.

The chain is built from TRBV4-2 and TRBJ1-3; D ambiguous. Germline V gene sequence: CDR1 LGHNA, CDR2 YNFKEQ. The germline V and J ends were trimmed by 4 bases and 6 bases, with 16 bases remaining between them. This CDR3 spans 15 amino acids. CDR3 residues: CASSPLRGGENTIYF. The DNA for the CDR3 is TGTGCCAGCAGCCCGCTGCGGGGAGGTGAAAACACCATATATTTT.

The chain links TRBV13 to TRBJ1-2, with 8 bases aligning to TRBD1. V shed 5 bases, J shed 0 bases, and the junction held 8 bases outside the gene matches. The CDR3 is made up of 16 amino acids. Per germline, CDR1 PRHDT and CDR2 FYEKMQ (reference sequence). The CDR3 is CASSQLQGGTNYGYTF. For the CDR3, the DNA is TGTGCCAGCAGCCAACTACAGGGGGGCACTAACTATGGCTACACCTTC.

The V call is TRBV10-3, the J call TRBJ2-6, with D possibly matching TRBD1 (6 bases). The CDR3 length is 16 residues. CDR1 is ENHRY and CDR2 is SYGVKD in the germline V gene. Trimming removed 3 bases from V and 0 bases from J, with 9 bases in between. CDR3 sequence reads: CAISDRGFSGANVLTF. CDR3 coding DNA: TGTGCCATCAGTGACAGGGGTTTCTCTGGGGCCAACGTCCTGACTTTC.

The chain joins TRBV4-3 to TRBJ2-3, with D perhaps matching TRBD1 or TRBD2 (5 bases each). V was shortened by 5 bases and J by 0 bases, with 21 bases between the two germline ends. The CDR3 has 18 amino acids. Per germline, CDR1 LGHNA and CDR2 YSLEER. The CDR3 loop reads CASSLQTTTDTSTDTQYF. The DNA of the CDR3 is TGCGCCAGCAGCTTACAGACTACGACAGATACTAGCACAGATACGCAGTATTTT.

This chain uses TRBV27 with TRBJ2-5, with D possibly matching TRBD1 (5 bases). The V end lost 6 bases, the J end lost 4 bases, and 12 bases lay between the germline ends. The CDR3 is 13 residues long. Germline V gene data show CDR1 as MNHEY and CDR2 as SMNVEV (reference sequence). The CDR3, as DNA: TGTGCCAGCAGCTTCGCTGGGGCAGAGACCCAGTACTTC. It translates to CASSFAGAETQYF.

In the case of this clone: Relative to the germline gene, one junction end is altered; a read error may explain this. The J gene is TRBJ2-1, the V gene TRBV6-1; no definite D call. This CDR3 is built from 13 residues. The germline CDR1 and CDR2 sequences are MNHNS and SASEGT. CDR3 amino acids: CTSGLSLLNEQFF. The CDR3 DNA reads TGCACCTCGGGTCTTTCCCTCCTCAATGAGCAGTTCTTC.

CDR3 protein: CASSFGQHTDTQYF. CDR3 DNA: TGTGCCAGCAGCTTCGGCCAGCACACAGATACGCAGTATTTT. The rearrangement uses TRBV5-4 and TRBJ2-3; no clear D. The length of the CDR3 is 14 residues. CDR1 is SGHNT and CDR2 is YYREEE in the germline V gene (reference sequence). V lost 2 bases and J 2 bases, leaving 9 bases between the germline ends. The full variable domain, completed using reference TRBV5-4 and TRBJ2-3, is ETGVTQSPTHLIKTRGQQVTLRCSSQSGHNTVSWYQQALGQGPQFIFQYYREEENGRGNFPPRFSGLQFPNYSSELNVNALELDDSALYLCASSFGQHTDTQYFGPGTRLTVL.

This clone was detected only a few times. The chain employs TRBV11-1 and TRBJ2-1, with D possibly being TRBD1 or TRBD2 (6 bases each). The V gene's germline CDR1 is SGHAT and CDR2 FQDESV (reference sequence). The CDR3 runs to 13 residues. The V and J ends lost 11 bases and 4 bases respectively, with 15 bases between them. This CDR3 reads CASGQGTYNEQFF. In DNA form, the CDR3 reads TGTGCCTCGGGGCAGGGGACTTACAATGAGCAGTTCTTC.

The chain recombines TRBV30 with TRBJ2-2; D not resolved. With 4 bases removed from V and 6 bases from J, the gap between germline ends came to 9 bases. CDR3 length: 12 amino acids. Germline V gene sequence: CDR1 GTSNPN, CDR2 SVGIG (reference sequence). The CDR3 spells CAWTLSAGELFF. CDR3 nucleotides: TGTGCCTGGACCCTTTCCGCCGGGGAGCTGTTTTTT.

This clone was recorded at least ten times. V gene TRBV7-9 combines with J gene TRBJ2-1; 8 bases map to TRBD2. Germline V gene sequence: CDR1 SEHNR, CDR2 FQNEAQ (reference sequence). The CDR3 consists of 14 residues. The V and J ends lost 6 bases and 3 bases, in that order; junction bases with no gene match: 4. The CDR3 is CASSPGTSYNEQFF. The CDR3 nucleotides are TGTGCCAGCAGTCCCGGGACTAGCTACAATGAGCAGTTCTTC.

This chain uses TRBV6-5 with TRBJ2-2; 11 nucleotides agree with TRBD1. With V trimmed by 2 bases and J by 7 bases, 6 bases remained unmatched. CDR1 is MNHEY and CDR2 is SVGAGI in the germline V gene. CDR3 size: 16 residues. CDR3 sequence reads: CASSYEDRGLGGELFF. For the CDR3, the DNA is TGTGCCAGCAGTTACGAGGACAGGGGGCTTGGCGGGGAGCTGTTTTTT.

This chain connects TRBV7-2 to TRBJ1-1; the D is unclear. V shed 1 base and J shed 1 base, with 7 bases lying between them. Germline-derived CDR1 and CDR2 are SGHTA and FQGNSA. This CDR3 spans 14 amino acids. The CDR3 DNA reads as TGTGCCAGCAGCTTAGTAGGTGGGAACACTGAAGCTTTCTTT. It specifies CASSLVGGNTEAFF.

This sequence joins TRBV19 and TRBJ1-4, with D perhaps TRBD1 (6 bases). The CDR3 spans 14 residues. The ends were cut back, 5 bases at V and 7 bases at J, with 14 bases in the middle. The germline V gene has CDR1 LNHDA and CDR2 SQIVND (reference sequence). The CDR3 here is CASSLTGGSEKLFF. CDR3 coding DNA: TGTGCCAGTAGTCTGACAGGAGGGAGTGAAAAACTGTTTTTT.

The CDR3 nucleotides read TGTGCCAGCAGTGTGGGGCCCTACTATAATTCACCCCTCCACTTT. Translating gives CASSVGPYYNSPLHF. The V and J genes are TRBV6-6 and TRBJ1-6; D may be TRBD1 (5 bases). The CDR3 extends over 15 amino acids. The V gene lost 5 bases and the J gene lost 3 bases, with 11 bases spanning the gap. Per the germline V gene, CDR1 is MNHNY and CDR2 is SVGAGI (reference sequence).

The rearrangement links TRBV5-4 to TRBJ2-3; 9 bases match TRBD1. The CDR3 contains 15 residues. Germline assignment: CDR1 SGHNT and CDR2 YYREEE (reference sequence). The junction had 2 bases not matched to a gene; V was cut back by 3 bases and J by 0 bases. The CDR3 bases are TGTGCCAGCAGCTGGGGACAGGGTAGCACAGATACGCAGTATTTT. Protein sequence: CASSWGQGSTDTQYF.

This clone was picked up a small number of times. The CDR3 DNA sequence: TGTGCCAGCAGCCGTGTTACCCCGGGCGGGGAAAACACCATATATTTT. It specifies CASSRVTPGGENTIYF. The chain links TRBV4-2 to TRBJ1-3; D gene unclear. The CDR3 is 16 residues long. Germline V gene sequence: CDR1 LGHNA, CDR2 YNFKEQ. V was clipped by 4 bases and J by 6 bases, with 19 bases between them.

The chain uses TRBV18 and TRBJ2-7; the match to TRBD1 covers 9 bases. Germline V gene lookup returns CDR1 KGHSH and CDR2 LQKENI. Trimming at V came to 3 bases and at J to 5 bases, leaving 5 bases not matched to a gene. The length of the CDR3 is 14 residues. The CDR3 DNA reads as TGTGCCAGCTCACCGACCGGGACAGGGAACGAGCAGTACTTC. It specifies CASSPTGTGNEQYF. The entire variable domain, with the rest obtained from reference TRBV18 and TRBJ2-7, is as follows: NAGVMQNPRHLVRRRGQEARLRCSPMKGHSHVYWYRQLPEEGLKFMVYLQKENIIDESGMPKERFSAEFPKEGPSILRIQQVVRGDSAAYFCASSPTGTGNEQYFGPGTRLTVT.

The CDR3: CASGLGSGTADAFF. Here the CDR3 DNA reads TGTGCTAGTGGTTTGGGCTCCGGGACGGCGGACGCTTTCTTT. The rearrangement links TRBV12-5 to TRBJ1-1; a weak D match, TRBD1 (5 bases). The germline gives CDR1 LGHNT, CDR2 FRNRAP. Trimming stripped 1 base from V and 11 bases from J, with 17 bases between. The CDR3 length is 14 residues.

The chain uses TRBV12-2 and TRBJ1-1. TRBV12-2 constitutes a pseudogene. This CDR3 is 13 amino acids long. The DNA for the CDR3 is TGTGCAAGTCGCACACCGGCGGGGGCTGAAGCTTTCTTT. Translating it yields CASRTPAGAEAFF.

The genes are TRBV6-6 and TRBJ2-2, with D unresolved. V was pared by 2 bases and J by 6 bases, with 4 bases between. This CDR3 has 12 amino acids. Germline V CDR1 and CDR2: MNHNY, SVGAGI (reference sequence). The CDR3 protein is CASSYGPGELFF. The CDR3 DNA follows: TGTGCCAGCAGTTACGGGCCCGGGGAGCTGTTTTTT.

The chain is built from TRBV6-6 and TRBJ1-1; unclear D gene. Trimming shortened V by 7 bases and J by 11 bases, and 17 bases separated the two germline ends. The V gene's germline CDR1 is MNHNY and CDR2 SVGAGI (reference sequence). This CDR3 region has 12 residues. The CDR3 here is CASIQPAGGAFF. The CDR3, as DNA: TGTGCCAGCATCCAACCCGCCGGAGGCGCTTTCTTT.

V and J are TRBV29-1 and TRBJ2-2; tentatively, D is TRBD1 or TRBD2 (5 bases each). This CDR3 comprises 12 residues. The germline V and J ends were trimmed by 6 bases and 9 bases, with 14 bases remaining between them. Per germline, CDR1 SQVTM and CDR2 ANQGSEA. The CDR3 loop reads CSVLGPGRELFF. In nucleotides, the CDR3 is TGCAGCGTCCTTGGACCGGGACGGGAGCTGTTTTTT.

The rearrangement links TRBV19 to TRBJ1-2; 9 bases are shared with TRBD1. Germline assignment: CDR1 LNHDA and CDR2 SQIVND (reference sequence). With V trimmed by 10 bases and J by 7 bases, 10 bases remained unmatched. The CDR3 contains 13 residues. The CDR3 is CATSGQGIGGYTF. CDR3 nucleotides: TGTGCCACCTCAGGACAGGGGATCGGTGGCTACACCTTC.

V and J are TRBV5-1 and TRBJ1-2, with a tentative D call TRBD1 (5 bases). Trimming stripped 5 bases from V and 8 bases from J, with 13 bases between. The CDR3 consists of 12 residues. Germline V lookup: CDR1 SGHRS, CDR2 YFSETQ. The CDR3 coding sequence is TGCGCCAGCAGTTCCGGGGCCTGGGGCTACACCTTC. Its protein product is CASSSGAWGYTF.

The chain is built from TRBV7-3 and TRBJ2-3, with D tentatively TRBD2 (5 bases). The germline V gene encodes CDR1 SGHTA and CDR2 FQGTGA. There are 14 residues in the CDR3. V was pared by 5 bases and J by 6 bases, with 15 bases between. The CDR3 region is CASSRGEAGDTQYF. In DNA, the CDR3 is TGTGCCAGCAGCCGGGGAGAGGCCGGCGATACGCAGTATTTT.

The chain employs TRBV12-1 and TRBJ1-6; TRBD1 reflects the table's D call only, with no check against the DNA. TRBV12-1 is reported as a pseudogene. The CDR3 has 19 amino acids. This chain's CDR3 is CASTQRGTGARGGYSPLHF. CDR3 bases: TGTGCCAGCACCCAGCGGGGGACAGGGGCCCGTGGTGGATACTCACCCCTCCACTTT.

J is TRBJ2-4 and V is TRBV10-3; 13 bases map to TRBD2. V trimming: 2 bases; J trimming: 9 bases; junction bases outside the gene matches: 4. The CDR3 runs 15 residues. Germline CDR1 reads ENHRY; CDR2 reads SYGVKD. The CDR3 DNA reads TGTGCCATCAGTGAGGGACTAGCGGGGGATGCCATTCAGTACTTC. Its translation: CAISEGLAGDAIQYF.

The chain combines TRBV29-1 with TRBJ2-3; no definite D call. The V gene lost 8 bases and the J gene lost 0 bases, with 9 bases spanning the gap. This CDR3 has 12 residues. Germline CDR1 reads SQVTM; CDR2 reads ANQGSEA. CDR3 protein: CSKIESTDTQYF. DNA of the CDR3: TGCAGCAAGATAGAAAGCACAGATACGCAGTATTTT.